This TCR beta chain comes out of a study of cytomegalovirus exposure and HLA in healthy donors. About the research overall: Earlier findings included some 120 million unique TCR beta sequences obtained from about 179 million T cells.

Amplification used 60 Vbeta primers and 13 Jbeta primers. The data were produced by immunoSEQ multiplex PCR, yet TCRdb's version contains in-frame clones alone and is incomplete. Here the sample spans over 150,000 clones, roughly four fifths being singletons. The CDR3 totals 15 residues. Germline assignment: CDR1 MNHNS and CDR2 SASEGT. With V trimmed by 5 bases and J by 6 bases, 7 bases remained unmatched. This TCR came from a woman in her thirties in good health and CMV-seropositive. Sequenced sample: PBMCs. The rearrangement uses TRBV6-1 and TRBJ2-1, with TRBD1 matching 10 bases. CDR3 sequence (DNA): TGTGCCAGCAGTCGAGACAGGGGGCTTTTCAATGAGCAGTTCTTC. It encodes CASSRDRGLFNEQFF.